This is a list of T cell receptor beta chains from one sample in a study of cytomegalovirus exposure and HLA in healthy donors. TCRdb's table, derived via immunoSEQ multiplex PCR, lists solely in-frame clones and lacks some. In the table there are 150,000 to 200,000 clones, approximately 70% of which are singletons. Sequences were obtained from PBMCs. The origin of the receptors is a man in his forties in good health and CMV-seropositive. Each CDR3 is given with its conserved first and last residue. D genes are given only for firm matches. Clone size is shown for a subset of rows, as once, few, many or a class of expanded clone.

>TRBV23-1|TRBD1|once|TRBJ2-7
TGCGCCAGCAGTCGCCCGGCCCGGGACAGGGTCTACGAGCAGTACTTC
CASSRPARDRVYEQYF
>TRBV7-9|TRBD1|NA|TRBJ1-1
TGTGCCAGCAGCTTAGTTGGACAGGGTAGGGGAGCTTTCTTT
CASSLVGQGRGAFF
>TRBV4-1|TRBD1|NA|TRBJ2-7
TGCGCCAGCAGGGATACCGGGACAGGCAACGAGCAGTACTTC
CASRDTGTGNEQYF
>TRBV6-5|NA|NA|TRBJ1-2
TGTGCCAGCAGTTCCGGATCCCACGGGGACTATGGCTACACCTTC
CASSSGSHGDYGYTF
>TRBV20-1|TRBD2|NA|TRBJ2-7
TGCAGTGCTAGAGTGGGGGGGGTTTCGTACTTC
CSARVGGVSYF
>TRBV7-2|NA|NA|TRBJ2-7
TGTGCCAGCAGCTCTTTCTACGAGCAGTACTTC
CASSSFYEQYF
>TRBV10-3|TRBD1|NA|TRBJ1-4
TGTGCCACCCGACCGACAGGGGCCAATGAAAAACTGTTTTTT
CATRPTGANEKLFF
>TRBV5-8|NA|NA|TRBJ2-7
TGTGCCAGCAGCTTGGACAGGGGGGGCTACGAGCAGTACTTC
CASSLDRGGYEQYF
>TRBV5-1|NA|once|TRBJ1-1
TGCGCCAGCAGCTTGGAGTACATGAACACTGAAGCTTTCTTT
CASSLEYMNTEAFF
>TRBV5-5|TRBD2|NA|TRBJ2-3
TGTGCCAGCAGCAGCAAACTAGCGGGGGGGCAAGATACGCAGTATTTT
CASSSKLAGGQDTQYF
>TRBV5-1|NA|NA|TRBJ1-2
TGCGCCAGCAGCTTGGACGCAGCTAACTATGGCTACACCTTC
CASSLDAANYGYTF
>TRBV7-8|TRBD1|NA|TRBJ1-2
TGTGCCAGCAGCCCCACCTGGGACAGGGTGGAAGACTATGGCTACACCTTC
CASSPTWDRVEDYGYTF
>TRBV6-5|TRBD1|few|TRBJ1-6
TGTGCCAGCAGTAGACCAGGGGGCGGGAATTCACCCCTCCACTTT
CASSRPGGGNSPLHF
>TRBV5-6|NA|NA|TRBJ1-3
TGTGCCAGCAGCTTGGGGGAGTTAAGACTCTCTGGAAACACCATATATTTT
CASSLGELRLSGNTIYF
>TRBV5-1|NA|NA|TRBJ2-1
TGCGCCAGCAGCTTGAACGGGGGCTCCTACAATGAGCAGTTCTTC
CASSLNGGSYNEQFF
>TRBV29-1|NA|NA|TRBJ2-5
TGCAGCGTTGAAGTCCCTCGAGACGGGGAGCAGTACTTC
CSVEVPRDGEQYF
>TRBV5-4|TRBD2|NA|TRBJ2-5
TGTGCCAGCAGCCCGAGCGGGGGACTAGCGGGGGAGACCCAGTACTTC
CASSPSGGLAGETQYF
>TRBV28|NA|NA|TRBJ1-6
TGTGCCAGCCGCCCCGCGAGGGCAGCTTATAATTCACCCCTCCACTTT
CASRPARAAYNSPLHF
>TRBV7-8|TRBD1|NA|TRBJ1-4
TGTGCCAGCAGCTTAGACACAGGGGTTGGAGGAAAACTGTTTTTT
CASSLDTGVGGKLFF
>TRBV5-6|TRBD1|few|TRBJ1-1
TGTGCCAGCAACGTTTTGGACAGGGAAGCTTTCTTT
CASNVLDREAFF
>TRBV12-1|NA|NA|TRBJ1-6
TGTGCCAGCAGCTTTTTGGAGCCCTTAGAAAATTCACCCCTCCACTTT
CASSFLEPLENSPLHF
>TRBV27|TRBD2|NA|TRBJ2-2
TGTGCCAGCAGGCTAACTAGCGGGGGGGCCGGGGAGCTGTTTTTT
CASRLTSGGAGELFF
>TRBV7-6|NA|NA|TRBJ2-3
TGTGCCAGCAGCCCGGGGGCAGATACGCAGTATTTT
CASSPGADTQYF
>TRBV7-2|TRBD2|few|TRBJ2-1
TGTGCCAGCAGCTTACCGCGGGGGGCCGGCTCCTACAATGAGCAGTTCTTC
CASSLPRGAGSYNEQFF
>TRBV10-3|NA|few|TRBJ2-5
TGTGCCATCAGAGGGCGGGGTGACGAGACCCAGTACTTC
CAIRGRGDETQYF
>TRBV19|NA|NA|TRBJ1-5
TGTGCCAGTAGTATTACAGGGCCCGATCCCCAGCATTTT
CASSITGPDPQHF
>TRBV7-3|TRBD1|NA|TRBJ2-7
TGTGCCAGCCATTCGACAGGGACCCACGAGCAGTACTTC
CASHSTGTHEQYF
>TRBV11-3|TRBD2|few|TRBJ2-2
TGTGCCAGCAGTCCGCTTGGGTTTGCAGCGGGGGGGAACACCGGGGAGCTGTTTTTT
CASSPLGFAAGGNTGELFF
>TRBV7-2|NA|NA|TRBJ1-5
TGTGCCAGCAGTTTTGGGGGCGGTCAGCCCCAGCATTTT
CASSFGGGQPQHF
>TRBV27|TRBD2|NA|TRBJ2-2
TGTGCCAGCAGGCGGGACAGGCCGGGACTAGCGGGAGCCGGGGAGCTGTTTTTT
CASRRDRPGLAGAGELFF
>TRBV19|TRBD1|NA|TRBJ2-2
TGTGCCAGTAAGGGTAGGACAGGGACGAACACCGGGGAGCTGTTTTTT
CASKGRTGTNTGELFF
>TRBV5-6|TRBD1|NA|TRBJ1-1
TGTGCCAGCAGCCTGGACAGGGTTCGTAAAGCTTTCTTT
CASSLDRVRKAFF
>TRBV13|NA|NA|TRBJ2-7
TGTGCCAGCAGCTTATGGGCAGGGTTACCGTACTTC
CASSLWAGLPYF
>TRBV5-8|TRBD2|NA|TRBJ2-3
TGTGCCAGCAGCGCCGGGACTAGCGGGGGGAGACCCACAGATACGCAGTATTTT
CASSAGTSGGRPTDTQYF
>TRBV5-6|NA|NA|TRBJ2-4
TGTGCCAGCAGCTTGCCCGGACAGTTAGCCAAAAACATTCAGTACTTC
CASSLPGQLAKNIQYF
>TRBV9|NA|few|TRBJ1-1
TGTGCCAGCAGCGTTATGACAGAGAACACTGAAGCTTTCTTT
CASSVMTENTEAFF
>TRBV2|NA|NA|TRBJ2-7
TGTGCCAGCAGCGCGACTCAGACGGGTAGCGAGCAGTACTTC
CASSATQTGSEQYF
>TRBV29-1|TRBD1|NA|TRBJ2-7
TGCAGCGTTGTAAAGGGGGCAACTACCCCCGGCGAGCAGTACTTC
CSVVKGATTPGEQYF
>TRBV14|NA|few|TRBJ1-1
TGTGCCAGCAGCCAGCGAGATGAAGCTTTCTTT
CASSQRDEAFF
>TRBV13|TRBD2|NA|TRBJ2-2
TGTGCCAGCAGCTTAGTCCCCCGACTAGCCCAGAACACCGGGGAGCTGTTTTTT
CASSLVPRLAQNTGELFF
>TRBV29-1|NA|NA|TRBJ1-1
TGCAGCGTTGACAGGGCCGCTGAAGCTTTCTTT
CSVDRAAEAFF
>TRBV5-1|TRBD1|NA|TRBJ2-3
TGCGCCAGCAGCTTACTTGGGACAGGGACAGATACGCAGTATTTT
CASSLLGTGTDTQYF
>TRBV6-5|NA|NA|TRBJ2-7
TGTGCCAGCAGTTGGTCAGGGGGGACCGGTTACGAGCAGTACTTC
CASSWSGGTGYEQYF
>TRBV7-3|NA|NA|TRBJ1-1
TGTGCCAGCAGCGTGGGCCAGGGGATGAACACTGAAGCTTTCTTT
CASSVGQGMNTEAFF
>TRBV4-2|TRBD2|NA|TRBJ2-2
TGTGCCAGCAGCCAAGGCGGGGCGGGGGACCACACCGGGGAGCTGTTTTTT
CASSQGGAGDHTGELFF
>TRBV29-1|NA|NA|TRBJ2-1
TGCAGCGCGGGTTCGGGGGGCGGGAAGGGGAGCTCCTACAATGAGCAGTTCTTC
CSAGSGGGKGSSYNEQFF
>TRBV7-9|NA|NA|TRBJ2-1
TGTGCCAGCAGCTTAAAGAGGAGGGTCGGCAATGAGCAGTTCTTC
CASSLKRRVGNEQFF